The clone carrying this T cell receptor (beta chain) appeared a few times. This sample is part of a study of blood T cell repertoires in COVID-19. Study as a whole: In each case, the material was cDNA or gDNA derived from T cells, B-cell-depleted T cells, or PBMCs.

Trimming took off 1 base at V and 0 bases at J, with 10 bases between the two ends. Per the germline V gene, CDR1 is SGHTA and CDR2 is FQGNSA. CDR3 length: 16 amino acids. Some clones are missing from TCRdb's copy, which holds only in-frame ones; the method was immunoSEQ multiplex PCR. The data hold about 82,000 clones, with over 80% observed a single time. The specimen sequenced was peripheral blood. V usage is TRBV7-2 and J usage is TRBJ1-3; a weak D match, TRBD1 (5 bases). The receptor was derived from a man older than 75 with active or convalescent COVID-19. Here the CDR3 reads CASSLGVGVSGNTIYF. Here the CDR3 DNA reads TGTGCCAGCAGCTTAGGGGTAGGGGTCTCTGGAAACACCATATATTTT.